This T cell receptor beta chain stems from a study of regulatory T cells in long-lasting Graves disease. Arm-PCR of CDR3 regions and iRepertoire HTBI primers were the basis on which TCR beta libraries were built. TCRdb reanalysed the multiplex PCR reads using MiXCR and keeps one entry per CDR3 protein. The sample includes 350,000 to 550,000 distinct CDR3 sequences, less than 15% of them seen just once. Germline loops: CDR1 SGHRS, CDR2 YFSETQ. This CDR3 has 15 amino acids. Time point reported: newly diagnosed GD, antithyroid drugs for less than 3 months. Following extraction of RNA from PBMCs, that RNA was used to make the TCR library. Of note for this clonotype: Its antigen is as yet unknown. At one of its ends the junction is not consistent with the germline gene, which may arise from a read error.

Overall study results and limits: Whereas new patients shared 950 to 1,000 public clonotypes, persistent patients shared more, at 2,500 to 3,500. Persistent Graves' patients showed reduced TCR diversity versus newly diagnosed patients.

The same sample was also studied in work on T cells in Graves' hyperthyroidism and ophthalmopathy. That paper notes: Diagnosis relied on clinical symptoms, serum thyroxine and TRAb, thyroid ultrasound and orbital computed tomography. Most expanded thyroid clonotypes above 0.001 also appeared in blood.

The chain employs TRBV5-1 and TRBJ2-7; 8 nucleotides match TRBD2. Sequenced here: peripheral blood mononuclear cells (PBMCs), sampled at new diagnosis, from a patient treated with antithyroid drugs. This TCR derives from a woman aged 50 to 65 with Graves disease. The CDR3 reads CTSSLAGTRPLEQYF. CDR3 DNA sequence: TGCACCAGCAGCTTGGCCGGGACTAGACCCCTGGAGCAGTACTTC. The full variable domain, in which reference TRBV5-1 and TRBJ2-7 provide the parts outside the CDR3, is KAGVTQTPRYLIKTRGQQVTLSCSPISGHRSVSWYQQTPGQGLQFLFEYFSETQRNKGNFPGRFSGRQFSNSRSEMNVSTLELGDSALYLCTSSLAGTRPLEQYFGPGTRLTVT.